This record concerns one T cell receptor beta chain sequence. Sequencing targeted TCR beta in blood CD8+ and CD4+ T cells. In Susac syndrome patients, recently defined diagnostic criteria for definite or probable disease were met. The data are from a study of CD8 T cells in Susac syndrome. In the study overall: Within the group of sequenced Susac syndrome patients, six had active disease and 8 or 9 were in remission.

Reverse transcription used about 0.45 to 1 ug RNA and random hexamers. In TCRdb, the immunoSEQ multiplex PCR reads were re-called with MiXCR into one record per CDR3 protein. Of tens of thousands of distinct CDR3 sequences detected, around 93% appear once; the ten largest clones hold approximately 0.52%. There are 14 residues in the CDR3. Looked up from germline, CDR1 is SGDLS and CDR2 is YYNGEE. V was clipped by 7 bases and J by 1 base, with 11 bases between them. This TCR came from a human donor with Susac syndrome. Sequenced material: CD4+ T cells from PBMCs. The rearrangement uses TRBV9 and TRBJ2-2, with D maybe TRBD1 (6 bases). CDR3 bases: TGTGCCAGCCAACAGGGCGGGAACACCGGGGAGCTGTTTTTT. Protein: CASQQGGNTGELFF.